The 15 T cell receptor beta chains below come from one sample, sequenced in a study of blood T cell repertoires in COVID-19. Sequenced by immunoSEQ multiplex PCR; TCRdb stores in-frame clones only, minus some. The table has 95,000 to 110,000 clones, approximately 81% seen once. Material for sequencing was peripheral blood. The origin of the receptors is a human donor in a cohort sampled during active COVID-19.

The chain is built from TRBV5-1 and TRBJ2-5; 12 positions agree with TRBD2. The CDR3 totals 17 residues. From germline, CDR1 is SGHRS and CDR2 YFSETQ. Germline trimming cut 4 bases from V and 1 base from J; bases unmatched to any gene: 8. In nucleotides, the CDR3 is TGCGCCAGCAGCCCGGGTCAACTAGCGGGAGGCCAAGAGACCCAGTACTTC. This sequence encodes CASSPGQLAGGQETQYF. The full variable domain, completed using reference TRBV5-1 and TRBJ2-5, is KAGVTQTPRYLIKTRGQQVTLSCSPISGHRSVSWYQQTPGQGLQFLFEYFSETQRNKGNFPGRFSGRQFSNSRSEMNVSTLELGDSALYLCASSPGQLAGGQETQYFGPGTRLLVL.

This clone was counted a single time. This chain links TRBV19 with TRBJ1-5; 7 positions match TRBD1. The CDR3 covers 15 residues. The ends lost 4 bases at V and 0 bases at J; junction bases unmatched: 3. Germline CDR1 and CDR2: LNHDA and SQIVND (reference sequence). The CDR3 DNA is TGTGCCAGTAGTACGACAGGGAATAGCAATCAGCCCCAGCATTTT. This sequence encodes CASSTTGNSNQPQHF.

The chain joins TRBV18 to TRBJ2-2; 13 nucleotides align to TRBD2. CDR3 length: 19 amino acids. Trimming at V came to 3 bases and at J to 7 bases, leaving 14 bases not matched to a gene. Germline V CDR1 and CDR2: KGHSH, LQKENI. The CDR3 nucleotides are TGTGCCAGCTCACCCATCATGACGGGACTAGCGGGGTTCGACGGGGAGCTGTTTTTT. It codes for CASSPIMTGLAGFDGELFF.

The chain recombines TRBV6-5 with TRBJ2-1; TRBD2 agrees at 10 bases. V was clipped by 8 bases and J by 9 bases; unmatched bases: 10. Germline V gene sequence: CDR1 MNHEY, CDR2 SVGAGI. The CDR3 contains 14 residues. For the CDR3, the DNA is TGTGCCAGCCTTCGTCTAGCGGGAGACGCTGAGCAGTTCTTC. Translated: CASLRLAGDAEQFF.

The chain recombines TRBV7-2 with TRBJ2-4; D unresolved. The CDR3 covers 17 residues. The V and J ends lost 3 bases and 0 bases respectively, with 15 bases between them. Germline values: CDR1 SGHTA, CDR2 FQGNSA. CDR3 region: CASSFLPRALAKNIQYF. As DNA, the CDR3 is TGTGCCAGCAGCTTTCTGCCACGCGCACTAGCCAAAAACATTCAGTACTTC.

In this sample, this clone turned up once. The J gene is TRBJ2-1, the V gene TRBV3-1 (or the pseudogene TRBV3-2), with D possibly TRBD2 on 7 matching bases. In germline, CDR1 is LGHDT, CDR2 YNNKEL (reference sequence). This CDR3 comprises 19 residues. V was trimmed by 1 base and J by 0 bases, leaving 19 bases between them. For the CDR3, the DNA is TGTGCCAGCAGCCAAGTGGGGGGGCGGGTTTTTAGCTCCTACAATGAGCAGTTCTTC. Translating it yields CASSQVGGRVFSSYNEQFF.

The V gene is TRBV28, the J gene TRBJ2-6, with 11 bases lining up with TRBD1. Trimming took 3 bases from V and 0 from J; bases not matched to a gene: 7. Germline V gives CDR1 MDHEN, CDR2 SYDVKM. The CDR3 runs to 19 residues. The CDR3 DNA follows: TGTGCCAGCAGTTTCCCCTTAGGGACAGGGGGCTCTGGGGCCAACGTCCTGACTTTC. It yields the protein CASSFPLGTGGSGANVLTF. Using reference TRBV28 and TRBJ2-6 for the parts outside the CDR3, the full variable domain is DVKVTQSSRYLVKRTGEKVFLECVQDMDHENMFWYRQDPGLGLRLIYFSYDVKMKEKGDIPEGYSVSREKKERFSLILESASTNQTSMYLCASSFPLGTGGSGANVLTFGAGSRLTVL.

This rearrangement joins TRBV28 to TRBJ1-3, with D maybe TRBD1 (6 bases). Per the germline V gene, CDR1 is MDHEN and CDR2 is SYDVKM. The CDR3 is made up of 19 amino acids. The germline V and J ends were trimmed by 6 bases and 0 bases, with 24 bases remaining between them. The CDR3 region has the DNA TGTGCCAGCAGCTCTCCCGGCGACAGGAGGACCCTCTCTGGAAACACCATATATTTT. Its protein is CASSSPGDRRTLSGNTIYF. The whole variable domain, filled in from reference TRBV28 and TRBJ1-3, reads DVKVTQSSRYLVKRTGEKVFLECVQDMDHENMFWYRQDPGLGLRLIYFSYDVKMKEKGDIPEGYSVSREKKERFSLILESASTNQTSMYLCASSSPGDRRTLSGNTIYFGEGSWLTVV.

J is TRBJ2-2 and V is TRBV9; 7 bases are a match to TRBD1. This CDR3 contains 15 residues. V lost 3 bases to trimming and J lost 6 bases; unmatched junction nucleotides: 8. Germline lookup yields CDR1 SGDLS and CDR2 YYNGEE. The CDR3 region is CASSEGQNPAGELFF. CDR3 sequence (DNA): TGTGCCAGCAGCGAGGGACAGAACCCGGCCGGGGAGCTGTTTTTT.

The chain is built from TRBV5-4 and TRBJ2-7; 8 positions agree with TRBD1. V was pared by 0 bases and J by 2 bases, with 4 bases of the junction left unmatched. The CDR3 has 15 residues. CDR1 SGHNT and CDR2 YYREEE come from the germline V gene (reference sequence). The CDR3, as DNA: TGTGCCAGCAGCTTGGCGGGACAGGTAACCTACGAGCAGTACTTC. Residues: CASSLAGQVTYEQYF.

The rearrangement joins TRBV4-3 to TRBJ2-1; perhaps TRBD1 as D (6 bases). This CDR3 region has 15 residues. CDR1 and CDR2 from the germline V gene are LGHNA and YSLEER. The ends were cut back, 6 bases at V and 2 bases at J, with 14 bases in the middle. The CDR3 sequence is CASSSLQGPYNEQFF. The CDR3 nucleotides read TGCGCCAGCAGTTCCCTACAGGGACCCTACAATGAGCAGTTCTTC.

The chain joins TRBV5-1 to TRBJ1-1; D may be TRBD1 (5 bases). CDR1 is SGHRS and CDR2 is YFSETQ in the germline V gene. Trimming cost V 0 bases and J 5 bases, with 14 bases left between them. There are 15 residues in the CDR3. The CDR3 DNA reads TGCGCCAGCAGCTTGGTGGTGGGCCGGGGGACTGAAGCTTTCTTT. It yields the protein CASSLVVGRGTEAFF.

The chain joins TRBV6-2 or TRBV6-3 to TRBJ2-2; perhaps TRBD2 as D (5 bases). The CDR3 sequence is 15 residues long. Trimming shortened V by 6 bases and J by 2 bases, and 13 bases separated the two germline ends. Germline values: CDR1 MNHEY, CDR2 SVGEGT. CDR3 nucleotides: TGTGCCAGCAGCCCCGGAGGCACCAACACCGGGGAGCTGTTTTTT. Amino acids: CASSPGGTNTGELFF.

This clone was found once. The chain links TRBV2 to TRBJ2-1; 10 nucleotides line up with TRBD2. In germline, CDR1 is SNHLY, CDR2 FYNNEI. This CDR3 spans 14 amino acids. V lost 10 bases and J lost 1; bases outside the gene matches: 4. DNA of the CDR3: TGTGCCACCTTAGCGGGAGGTTCCTACAATGAGCAGTTCTTC. Amino acid sequence: CATLAGGSYNEQFF.

J is TRBJ2-1 and V is TRBV7-8, with D perhaps TRBD2 (6 bases). CDR1 is SGHVS and CDR2 is FQNEAQ in the germline V gene. With 3 bases removed from V and 7 bases from J, the gap between germline ends came to 16 bases. The CDR3 is made up of 15 amino acids. The CDR3 coding sequence is TGTGCCAGCAGCTTTAGCGGAAGTTTGGGGAATGAGCAGTTCTTC. It specifies CASSFSGSLGNEQFF.